This T cell receptor (beta chain) was documented in a study of blood T cell repertoires in COVID-19. Study-wide context: COVID-19 samples, acute and convalescent, were from the United States, Italy and Spain. The analysed material was cDNA or gDNA that came from T cells, B-cell-depleted T cells, or PBMCs.

How the authors handled the data: Reference gene primer amplification gave nucleated cell count estimates. Assay: immunoSEQ multiplex PCR; the TCRdb copy retains only in-frame clones and omits some. V, J and clone size were drawn from that table, and D and trimming were deduced from the DNA. The sample carries over 15,000 clones, more than 75% recorded once. In germline, CDR1 is LNHNV, CDR2 YYDKDF (reference sequence). The CDR3 loop spans 15 amino acids. V gave up 1 base and J gave up 8 bases, with 12 bases separating them. This clonotype was obtained from a human donor in a cohort sampled during active COVID-19. The chain is built from TRBV15 and TRBJ1-6, with unresolved D. Sequenced material: peripheral blood. CDR3 sequence (DNA): TGTGCCACCAGCAGAGGCCAGGTCCCAGATTCACCCCTCCACTTT. Its translation: CATSRGQVPDSPLHF.